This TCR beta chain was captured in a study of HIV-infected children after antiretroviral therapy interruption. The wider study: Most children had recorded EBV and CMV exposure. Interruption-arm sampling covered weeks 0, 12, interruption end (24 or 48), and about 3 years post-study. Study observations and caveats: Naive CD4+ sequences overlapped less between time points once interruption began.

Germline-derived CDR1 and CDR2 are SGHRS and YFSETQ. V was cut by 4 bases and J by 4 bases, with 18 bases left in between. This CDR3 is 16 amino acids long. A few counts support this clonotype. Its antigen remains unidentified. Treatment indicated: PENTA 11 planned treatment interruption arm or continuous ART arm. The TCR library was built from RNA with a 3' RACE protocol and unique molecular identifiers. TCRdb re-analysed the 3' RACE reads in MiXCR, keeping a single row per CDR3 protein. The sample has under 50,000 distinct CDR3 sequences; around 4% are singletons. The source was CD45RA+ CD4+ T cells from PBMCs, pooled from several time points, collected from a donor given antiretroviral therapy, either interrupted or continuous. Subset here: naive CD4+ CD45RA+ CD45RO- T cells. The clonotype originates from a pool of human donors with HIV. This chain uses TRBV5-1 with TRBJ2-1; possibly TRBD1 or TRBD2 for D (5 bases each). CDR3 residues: CASSEGPLSSYNEQFF. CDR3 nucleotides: TGCGCCAGCAGCGAGGGGCCCCTCTCTTCTTACAATGAGCAGTTCTTC.